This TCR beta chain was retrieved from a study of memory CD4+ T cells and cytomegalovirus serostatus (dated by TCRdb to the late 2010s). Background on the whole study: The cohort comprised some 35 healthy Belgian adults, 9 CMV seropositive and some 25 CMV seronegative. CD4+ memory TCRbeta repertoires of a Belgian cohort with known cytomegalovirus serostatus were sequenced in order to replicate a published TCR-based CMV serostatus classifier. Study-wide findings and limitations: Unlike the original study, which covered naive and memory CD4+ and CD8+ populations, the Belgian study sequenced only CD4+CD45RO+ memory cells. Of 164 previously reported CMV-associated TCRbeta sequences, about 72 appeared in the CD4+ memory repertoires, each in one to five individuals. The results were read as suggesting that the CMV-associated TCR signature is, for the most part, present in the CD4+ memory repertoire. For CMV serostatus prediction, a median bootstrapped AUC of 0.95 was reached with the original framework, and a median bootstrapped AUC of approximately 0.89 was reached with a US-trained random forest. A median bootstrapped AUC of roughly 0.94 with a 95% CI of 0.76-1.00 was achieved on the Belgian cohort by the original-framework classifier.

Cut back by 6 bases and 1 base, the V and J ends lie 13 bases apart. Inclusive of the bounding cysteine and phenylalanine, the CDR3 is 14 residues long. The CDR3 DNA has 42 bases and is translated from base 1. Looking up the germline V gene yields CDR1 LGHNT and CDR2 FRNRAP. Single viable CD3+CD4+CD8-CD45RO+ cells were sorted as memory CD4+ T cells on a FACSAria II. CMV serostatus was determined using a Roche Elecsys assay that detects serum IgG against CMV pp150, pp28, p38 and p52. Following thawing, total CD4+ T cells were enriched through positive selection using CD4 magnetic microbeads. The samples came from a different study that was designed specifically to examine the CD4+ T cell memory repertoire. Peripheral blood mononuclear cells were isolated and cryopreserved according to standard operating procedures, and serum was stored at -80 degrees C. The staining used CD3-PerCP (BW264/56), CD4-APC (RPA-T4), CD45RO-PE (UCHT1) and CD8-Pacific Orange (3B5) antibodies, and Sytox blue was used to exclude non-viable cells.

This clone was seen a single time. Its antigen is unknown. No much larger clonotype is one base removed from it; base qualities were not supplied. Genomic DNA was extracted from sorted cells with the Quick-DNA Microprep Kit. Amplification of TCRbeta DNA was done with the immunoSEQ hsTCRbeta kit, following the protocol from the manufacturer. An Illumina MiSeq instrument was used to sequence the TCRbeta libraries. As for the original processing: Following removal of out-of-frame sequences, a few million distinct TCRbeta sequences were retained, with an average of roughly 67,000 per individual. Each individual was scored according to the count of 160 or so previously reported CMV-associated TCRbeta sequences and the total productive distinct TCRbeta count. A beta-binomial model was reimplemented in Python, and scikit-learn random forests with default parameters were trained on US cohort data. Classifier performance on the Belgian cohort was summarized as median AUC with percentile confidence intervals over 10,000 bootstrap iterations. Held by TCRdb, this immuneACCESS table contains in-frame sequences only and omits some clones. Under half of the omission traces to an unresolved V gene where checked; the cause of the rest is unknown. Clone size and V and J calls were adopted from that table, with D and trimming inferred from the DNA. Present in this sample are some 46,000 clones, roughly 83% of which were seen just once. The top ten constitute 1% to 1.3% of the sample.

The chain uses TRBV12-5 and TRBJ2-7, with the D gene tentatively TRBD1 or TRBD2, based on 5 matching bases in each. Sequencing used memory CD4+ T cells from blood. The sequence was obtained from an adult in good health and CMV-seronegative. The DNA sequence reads TGTGCTAGTGGCCGGGACGCACTGTCCTACGAGCAGTACTTC. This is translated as CASGRDALSYEQYF.